Listed here are 9 T cell receptor beta chains from one sample, sequenced in a study of T cell responses to AZD1222 COVID-19 vaccine. The table came from immunoSEQ multiplex PCR; TCRdb's copy has only in-frame clones and leaves some out. The sample has about 150,000 clones; nearly 95% are singletons. Sequencing used peripheral blood, obtained on day 0 of AZD1222 vaccination. The receptors shown here come from an adult in good health.

The V and J genes are TRBV9 and TRBJ2-5, with a possible D match to TRBD2 (5 bases). Germline CDR1 reads SGDLS; CDR2 reads YYNGEE. The length of the CDR3 is 14 residues. V was pared by 2 bases and J by 5 bases, with 13 bases between. The CDR3: CASSVDGGGETQYF. DNA of the CDR3: TGTGCCAGCAGCGTCGACGGTGGAGGCGAGACCCAGTACTTC.

The V gene is TRBV11-1, the J gene TRBJ1-2; D unclear. Trimming left V 4 bases short and J 2 bases short, with 14 bases between. The CDR3 covers 15 residues. Germline V CDR1 and CDR2: SGHAT, FQDESV (reference sequence). CDR3 amino acids: CASSSLMGLNYGYTF. In nucleotides, the CDR3 is TGTGCCAGCAGCTCGCTGATGGGGTTAAACTATGGCTACACCTTC.

The chain recombines TRBV9 with TRBJ1-1, with D possibly matching TRBD1 (6 bases). Trimming left V 4 bases short and J 3 bases short, with 16 bases between. CDR1 and CDR2 from the germline V gene are SGDLS and YYNGEE. The CDR3 is made up of 15 amino acids. CDR3 residues: CASSRAGGGDTEAFF. In DNA form, the CDR3 reads TGTGCCAGCAGCCGAGCTGGGGGGGGCGACACTGAAGCTTTCTTT.

The chain joins TRBV7-3 to TRBJ2-3, with D tentatively TRBD2 (6 bases). The CDR3 is made up of 15 amino acids. Germline CDR1 SGHTA, CDR2 FQGTGA. Trimming took 5 bases from V and 1 from J, leaving 13 bases between them. CDR3 in DNA: TGTGCCAGCAGCCTAGCTGCGGGACGCACAGATACGCAGTATTTT. It encodes CASSLAAGRTDTQYF.

The V call is TRBV3-1 (or the pseudogene TRBV3-2), the J call TRBJ1-2; D call uncertain. Germline V gene lookup returns CDR1 LGHDT and CDR2 YNNKEL (reference sequence). The CDR3 covers 13 residues. Trimming removed 3 bases from V and 6 bases from J, with 11 bases in between. The CDR3 sequence: CASSQLGSDGYTF. In DNA, the CDR3 is TGTGCCAGCAGCCAGTTAGGGTCGGATGGCTACACCTTC.

The chain carries TRBV15 and TRBJ1-5, with no clear D. Germline V lookup: CDR1 LNHNV, CDR2 YYDKDF (reference sequence). V was pared by 0 bases and J by 4 bases, with 7 bases between. The length of the CDR3 is 14 residues. CDR3 sequence (DNA): TGTGCCACCAGCAGAGACCCAGCGAATCAGCCCCAGCATTTT. Translation: CATSRDPANQPQHF.

This chain connects TRBV19 to TRBJ1-5, with 7 bases fitting TRBD1. This CDR3 has 17 residues. V was pared by 3 bases and J by 0 bases, with 8 bases of the junction left unmatched. Germline V gene sequence: CDR1 LNHDA, CDR2 SQIVND (reference sequence). CDR3 in DNA: TGTGCCAGTAGTATTATTCAGGGGGGATATAGCAATCAGCCCCAGCATTTT. It encodes CASSIIQGGYSNQPQHF.

This clone was recorded once. The rearrangement links TRBV9 to TRBJ2-5; 7 bases agree with TRBD1. J lost 4 bases, V lost 4 bases, and 16 bases had no gene match. This CDR3 is built from 17 residues. The germline V gene has CDR1 SGDLS and CDR2 YYNGEE. The CDR3 DNA reads as TGTGCCAGCAGCTCGCGACCTCGACAGGGTAGTTTAGAGACCCAGTACTTC. This gives the protein CASSSRPRQGSLETQYF.

J is TRBJ1-1 and V is TRBV5-1, with TRBD1 matching over 9 bases. The CDR3 consists of 13 residues. V was clipped by 4 bases and J by 5 bases; unmatched bases: 3. Germline assignment: CDR1 SGHRS and CDR2 YFSETQ. CDR3 DNA sequence: TGCGCCAGCAGCAGGACAGGGGTTACTGAAGCTTTCTTT. It is translated as CASSRTGVTEAFF.